The entry below describes one T cell receptor (beta chain). This sample was included in a study of T cell changes during pregnancy in multiple sclerosis. Germline V gene sequence: CDR1 SGHKS, CDR2 YYEKEE (reference sequence). Trimming pared 0 bases from V and 0 bases from J, leaving 18 bases between. CDR3 length: 19 amino acids. TCRdb's table, derived via immunoSEQ multiplex PCR, lists solely in-frame clones and lacks some. The sample has 60,000 or so clones, 85% to 90% seen once. This sample comprised peripheral blood, obtained in the first trimester of pregnancy. The receptor's source is a female donor in good health, enrolled as a control in a pregnancy study. The chain employs TRBV5-5 and TRBJ1-4, with D tentatively TRBD1 (6 bases). The CDR3 nucleotides read TGTGCCAGCAGCTTGGATACAGGGCTTAACCCATCAACTAATGAAAAACTGTTTTTT. Protein product: CASSLDTGLNPSTNEKLFF.